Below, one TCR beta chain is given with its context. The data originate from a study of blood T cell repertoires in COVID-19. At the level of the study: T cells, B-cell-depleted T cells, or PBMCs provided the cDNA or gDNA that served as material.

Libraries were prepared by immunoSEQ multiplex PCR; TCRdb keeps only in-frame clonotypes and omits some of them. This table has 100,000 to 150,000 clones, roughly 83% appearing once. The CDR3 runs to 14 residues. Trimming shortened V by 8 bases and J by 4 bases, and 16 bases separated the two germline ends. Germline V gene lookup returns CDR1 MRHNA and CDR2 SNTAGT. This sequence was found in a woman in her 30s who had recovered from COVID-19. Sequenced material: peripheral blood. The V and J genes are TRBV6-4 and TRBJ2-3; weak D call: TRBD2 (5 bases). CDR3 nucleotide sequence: TGTGCCAGCCCCTACGGGGTGGTCGCAGATACGCAGTATTTT. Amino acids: CASPYGVVADTQYF.